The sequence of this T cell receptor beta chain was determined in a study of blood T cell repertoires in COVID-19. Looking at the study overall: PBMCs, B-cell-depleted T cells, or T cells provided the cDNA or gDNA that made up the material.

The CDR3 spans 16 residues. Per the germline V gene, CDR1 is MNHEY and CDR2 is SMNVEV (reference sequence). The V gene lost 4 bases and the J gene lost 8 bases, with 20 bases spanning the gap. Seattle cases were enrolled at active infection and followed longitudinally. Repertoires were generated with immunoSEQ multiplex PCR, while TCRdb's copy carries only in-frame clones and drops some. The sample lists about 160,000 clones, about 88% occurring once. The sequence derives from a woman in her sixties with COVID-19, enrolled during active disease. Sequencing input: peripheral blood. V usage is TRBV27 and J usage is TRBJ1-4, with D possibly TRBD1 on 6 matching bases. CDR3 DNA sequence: TGTGCCAGCAGTTCGCCGGGGGGGCCAGTTGGAGAAAAACTGTTTTTT. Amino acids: CASSSPGGPVGEKLFF.